What follows are 17 T cell receptor beta chains derived from one specimen sequenced in a study of blood T cell repertoires in COVID-19. Using immunoSEQ multiplex PCR, the repertoire was profiled, and TCRdb retains in-frame clones only, with some absent. The sample lists 45,000 to 60,000 clones, 85% seen once, with roughly 15% in the top ten. The material sequenced was peripheral blood. Receptors originate from a human donor in a cohort sampled during active COVID-19.

The chain carries TRBV3-1 (or the pseudogene TRBV3-2) and TRBJ2-5; 9 nucleotides match TRBD1. CDR1 is LGHDT and CDR2 is YNNKEL in the germline V gene (reference sequence). The ends lost 1 base at V and 7 bases at J; junction bases unmatched: 10. The CDR3 extends over 16 amino acids. CDR3: CASSQVGTGNSVTQYF. The CDR3 DNA reads as TGTGCCAGCAGCCAAGTGGGGACAGGGAACTCAGTGACCCAGTACTTC.

The chain uses TRBV5-1 and TRBJ1-1, with a tentative D call TRBD1 (6 bases). CDR1 and CDR2 from the germline V gene are SGHRS and YFSETQ. This CDR3 comprises 13 residues. Trimming cost V 2 bases and J 3 bases, with 8 bases left between them. CDR3 sequence: CASSLAGDTEAFF. The CDR3 bases are TGCGCCAGCAGCTTAGCAGGGGACACTGAAGCTTTCTTT.

This chain's CDR3 is CASSPPQGEAFF. For the CDR3, the DNA is TGTGCCAGCTCACCACCGCAGGGCGAAGCTTTCTTT. The chain has TRBV18 and TRBJ1-1; tentative D call: TRBD1 (5 bases). The V end was cut by 0 bases, the J end by 8 bases, with 7 bases between. This CDR3 region has 12 residues. Germline CDR1 reads KGHSH; CDR2 reads LQKENI.

The V and J genes are TRBV4-1 and TRBJ2-1; tentatively, D is TRBD2 (6 bases). This CDR3 has 12 residues. Trimming shortened V by 0 bases and J by 13 bases, and 10 bases separated the two germline ends. Germline assignment: CDR1 MGHRA and CDR2 YSYEKL. The DNA for the CDR3 is TGCGCCAGCAGCCAAGAGCCGGGACTCCAGTTCTTC. Protein product: CASSQEPGLQFF.

This rearrangement joins TRBV6-5 to TRBJ1-2, with a possible D match to TRBD1 (5 bases). This CDR3 spans 13 amino acids. Germline lookup yields CDR1 MNHEY and CDR2 SVGAGI. CDR3 DNA sequence: TGTGCTACTAGGGTCGGGGGGGTCTATGGCTACACCTTC. Translating gives CATRVGGVYGYTF.

Details on this clone: The junction departs from germline at one end; a sequencing error may be responsible. The V call is TRBV19, the J call TRBJ2-5; weak D call: TRBD2 (5 bases). The CDR3 consists of 15 residues. Germline CDR1 is LNHDA and CDR2 is SQIVND (reference sequence). CDR3 amino acids: CASSPGSGMQETQYF. CDR3 nucleotide sequence: TGTGCGAGTAGTCCGGGGTCGGGTATGCAAGAGACCCAGTACTTC.

This clone was picked up one time. The chain recombines TRBV7-2 with TRBJ1-2; D gene unclear. The CDR3 totals 13 residues. V was cut by 5 bases and J by 6 bases, with 13 bases left in between. The V gene's germline CDR1 is SGHTA and CDR2 FQGNSA. The CDR3 nucleotides read TGTGCCAGCAGCCCCCCCGGAGCGCATGGCTACACCTTC. This sequence encodes CASSPPGAHGYTF.

The gene calls are TRBV5-6 and TRBJ2-3, with D tentatively TRBD2 (6 bases). The CDR3 is 14 amino acids. The germline V and J ends were trimmed by 4 bases and 0 bases, with 9 bases remaining between them. The germline V gene encodes CDR1 SGHDT and CDR2 YYEEEE. The CDR3 region is CASSNGGSTDTQYF. The CDR3 DNA is TGTGCCAGCAGCAACGGGGGTAGCACAGATACGCAGTATTTT.

The chain carries TRBV6-2 or TRBV6-3 and TRBJ1-2; a possible D gene is TRBD1 (6 bases). Trimming left V 5 bases short and J 1 base short, with 17 bases between. The CDR3 extends over 16 amino acids. Germline CDR1 reads MNHEY; CDR2 reads SVGEGT. The CDR3 is CASSNRRGDVNYGYTF. As DNA, the CDR3 is TGTGCCAGCAGTAACCGCAGGGGCGACGTTAACTATGGCTACACCTTC.

The chain has TRBV19 and TRBJ2-1; D is undetermined. This CDR3 is 13 amino acids long. Trimming took 3 bases from V and 9 from J, leaving 12 bases between them. Germline CDR1 LNHDA, CDR2 SQIVND (reference sequence). The CDR3 sequence: CASSIAQRGEQFF. In nucleotides, the CDR3 is TGTGCCAGTAGTATTGCCCAACGAGGTGAGCAGTTCTTC.

This clone was counted between two and nine times. The chain employs TRBV3-1 (or the pseudogene TRBV3-2) and TRBJ2-5; perhaps TRBD2 as D (5 bases). This CDR3 has 15 amino acids. Germline V gives CDR1 LGHDT, CDR2 YNNKEL (reference sequence). V gave up 1 base and J gave up 5 bases, with 14 bases separating them. The CDR3 region is CASSQGLAGGETQYF. CDR3 DNA: TGTGCCAGCAGCCAAGGACTCGCCGGCGGGGAGACCCAGTACTTC.

The V gene is TRBV6-5, the J gene TRBJ2-7, with TRBD2 matching 8 bases. The CDR3 length is 15 residues. Germline V gene lookup returns CDR1 MNHEY and CDR2 SVGAGI. Germline trimming cut 6 bases from V and 2 bases from J; bases unmatched to any gene: 9. CDR3 in DNA: TGTGCCAGCAGGCCACTAGCGGAGCCTCCCTACGAGCAGTACTTC. Translating it yields CASRPLAEPPYEQYF.

This clone has only a few counts. This sequence joins TRBV9 and TRBJ1-1; D ambiguous. The CDR3 covers 13 residues. Germline CDR1 and CDR2: SGDLS and YYNGEE. The ends were cut back, 2 bases at V and 5 bases at J, with 10 bases in the middle. In DNA, the CDR3 is TGTGCCAGCAGCGTTGACCTGAGGACTGAAGCTTTCTTT. Encoded protein: CASSVDLRTEAFF.

This clone has a handful of counts. This rearrangement joins TRBV29-1 to TRBJ1-2; D unresolved. Trimming cost V 1 base and J 0 bases, with 12 bases left between them. This CDR3 has 15 amino acids. Germline V gene sequence: CDR1 SQVTM, CDR2 ANQGSEA. CDR3 nucleotides: TGCAGCGTTGAAGGTTGGTATGGAGCTAACTATGGCTACACCTTC. This encodes CSVEGWYGANYGYTF.

The V and J genes are TRBV7-9 and TRBJ1-4, with D unresolved. The V gene's germline CDR1 is SEHNR and CDR2 FQNEAQ (reference sequence). The CDR3 runs to 15 residues. Trimming stripped 0 bases from V and 0 bases from J, with 5 bases between. CDR3 sequence: CASSLAGATNEKLFF. The CDR3 DNA follows: TGTGCCAGCAGCTTAGCCGGGGCAACTAATGAAAAACTGTTTTTT.

The V gene is TRBV29-1, the J gene TRBJ1-5; D possibly corresponds to TRBD1 (6 bases). V shed 6 bases and J shed 7 bases, with 16 bases lying between them. CDR3 size: 13 residues. Germline values: CDR1 SQVTM, CDR2 ANQGSEA. The CDR3: CSVRTALGQPQHF. The CDR3 DNA reads as TGCAGCGTCAGGACAGCATTGGGCCAGCCCCAGCATTTT.

This clone was picked up a small number of times. The chain employs TRBV18 and TRBJ2-5, with D possibly matching TRBD1 (6 bases). V lost 5 bases and J 1 base, leaving 11 bases between the germline ends. The CDR3 has 14 residues. Per germline, CDR1 KGHSH and CDR2 LQKENI. The CDR3 loop is CASSVGQSQETQYF. The CDR3, as DNA: TGTGCCAGCTCAGTTGGACAGTCCCAAGAGACCCAGTACTTC.